This T cell receptor beta chain was recovered during a study of T cell repertoires in cytomegalovirus infection. Study information: Recently identified HLA-C-restricted CMV epitopes were among the peptides used. It was the public TCR beta signatures that indicated both CMV infection and matching HLA type. Broader study findings: CMV-specific TCR beta clonotypes restricted by HLA-C dominated the ex vivo response.

TCRdb reprocessed the reads with MiXCR, giving one entry per CDR3 protein. This table has some 900,000 distinct CDR3 sequences, 32% appearing once. This CDR3 is 17 amino acids long. Losses at the gene ends were 3 bases for V and 3 bases for J; bases not matched to a gene: 11. Germline-derived CDR1 and CDR2 are LNHDA and SQIVND (reference sequence). For this clonotype: Its antigen remains unknown.

The sequence was obtained from a human donor in good health (CMV status not recorded). Some clones in this sample may be carry-over from other donors' samples. Source: cultured CD8+ T cells from PBMCs, taken from culture after CMV antigen stimulation. The V and J genes are TRBV19 and TRBJ2-5; the match to TRBD2 covers 9 bases. DNA of the CDR3: TGTGCCAGTAGTATGAGTAGCGGGGGAGGGTTCGAAGAGACCCAGTACTTC. Its translation is CASSMSSGGGFEETQYF.